The sequence of this T cell receptor beta chain was determined in a study of T cell responses to AZD1222 COVID-19 vaccine. Study outcomes and limitations: The study found vaccine-associated CD4 TCRs spanning spike, dominant at 160-218 and 743-854.

Assay used: immunoSEQ multiplex PCR; TCRdb lists only in-frame clones, some missing. The sample has approximately 140,000 clones; 92% are singletons. Comments on this clone: The antigen is not known.

Germline V gene lookup returns CDR1 SGHNT and CDR2 YENEEA. The CDR3 contains 15 residues. Trimming removed 0 bases at V and 1 base at J, with 6 bases between. Specimen: peripheral blood, collected 28 days after the second AZD1222 dose. The chain joins TRBV11-3 to TRBJ2-2; D remains ambiguous. This TCR was sampled from an adult who received the AZD1222 COVID-19 vaccine. The CDR3 DNA sequence: TGTGCCAGCAGCTTAGAAGCGAGGAACACCGGGGAGCTGTTTTTT. Translating it yields CASSLEARNTGELFF.